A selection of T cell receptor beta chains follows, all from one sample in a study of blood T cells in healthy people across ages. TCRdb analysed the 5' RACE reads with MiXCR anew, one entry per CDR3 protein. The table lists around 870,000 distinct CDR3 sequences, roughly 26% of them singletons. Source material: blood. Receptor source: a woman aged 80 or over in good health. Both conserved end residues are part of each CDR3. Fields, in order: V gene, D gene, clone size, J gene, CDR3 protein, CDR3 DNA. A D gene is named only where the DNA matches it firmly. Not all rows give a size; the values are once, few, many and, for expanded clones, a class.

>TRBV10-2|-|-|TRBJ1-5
CASSESFRGDQPQHF
TGCGCCAGCAGTGAGTCGTTCAGAGGCGATCAGCCCCAGCATTTT
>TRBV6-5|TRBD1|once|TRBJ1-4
CASSYNRGLNGKLFF
TGTGCCAGCAGTTATAACAGGGGGCTTAACGGAAAACTGTTTTTT
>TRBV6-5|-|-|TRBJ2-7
CATLGDGYEQYF
TGTGCCACCTTAGGGGACGGGTACGAGCAGTACTTC
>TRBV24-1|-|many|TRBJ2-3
CATSDPPTDTQYF
TGTGCCACCAGTGACCCGCCGACAGATACGCAGTATTTT
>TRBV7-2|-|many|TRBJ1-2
CASSLSGSRNYGYTF
TGTGCCAGCAGCTTATCCGGCAGCCGAAACTATGGCTACACCTTC
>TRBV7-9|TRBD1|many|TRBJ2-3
CASSFGDRGRSGTDTQYF
TGTGCCAGCAGCTTCGGCGACAGGGGGCGGTCGGGCACAGATACGCAGTATTTT
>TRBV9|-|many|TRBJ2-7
CASSGAHYEQYF
TGTGCCAGCAGTGGGGCCCACTACGAGCAGTACTTC
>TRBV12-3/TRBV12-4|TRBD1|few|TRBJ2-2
CASKSGTGITGELFF
TGTGCCAGTAAAAGTGGGACAGGGATCACCGGGGAGCTGTTTTTT
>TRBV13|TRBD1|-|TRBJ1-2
CASSPWDRTSGGYTF
TGTGCCAGCAGCCCTTGGGACAGAACCTCTGGAGGCTACACCTTC
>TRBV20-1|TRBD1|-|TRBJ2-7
CSADGTGGEGEQYF
TGCAGTGCCGATGGGACAGGGGGCGAAGGCGAGCAGTACTTC
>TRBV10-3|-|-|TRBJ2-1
CATQAGSYNEQFF
TGTGCCACCCAAGCGGGCTCCTACAATGAGCAGTTCTTC
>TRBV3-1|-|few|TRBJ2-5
CASSRDKGHGTQYF
TGTGCCAGCAGCCGAGATAAGGGCCATGGAACCCAGTACTTC
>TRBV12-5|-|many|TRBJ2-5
CASPPRTRNHQETQYF
TGTGCTAGTCCCCCCAGAACGCGGAATCACCAAGAGACCCAGTACTTC
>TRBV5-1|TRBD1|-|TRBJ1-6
CASSPSTGGRNSPLHF
TGCGCCAGCAGCCCTTCGACAGGGGGCCGGAATTCACCCCTCCACTTT